The sequence of this TCR beta chain was determined in a study of T-cell memory formation after mild COVID-19. The CDR3 loop spans 15 amino acids. Germline V gene data show CDR1 as KGHDR and CDR2 as SFDVKD. The V end lost 7 bases, the J end lost 2 bases, and 14 bases lay between the germline ends. General study findings and limits: Contracting CD4+ clones sat mainly in CM and EM; CD8+ in EMRA. There were some responding clones in pre-infection memory, which suggested that cross-reactive memory had joined.

This clonotype occurred a few times. Its antigen is still unknown. TCRdb reanalysed the 5' RACE reads using MiXCR and keeps one entry per CDR3 protein. Here the sample spans about 560,000 distinct CDR3 sequences, 20% to 25% being singletons. This clonotype originated in an adult woman who had mild COVID-19 (a few samples of this study predate the infection). Cell type and time point are not known. Sequences were obtained from PBMCs or a T cell subset sorted from them (not recorded which). The rearrangement uses TRBV24-1 and TRBJ1-5; a weak D match, TRBD1 (6 bases). Here the CDR3 DNA reads TGTGCCACCAGGGAAGGGGGGTCGGGCAATCAGCCCCAGCATTTT. This sequence encodes CATREGGSGNQPQHF.